This TCR beta chain was found in a study of blood T cell repertoires in COVID-19. Whole-study context: Sites in the United States, Italy and Spain provided acute and convalescent COVID-19 samples. T cells, B-cell-depleted T cells, or PBMCs supplied cDNA or gDNA.

In germline, CDR1 is LGHNA, CDR2 YNFKEQ. This CDR3 comprises 15 residues. Trimming took 0 bases from V and 9 from J, leaving 15 bases between them. Per the original data handling: Reference gene primer amplification gave nucleated cell count estimates. Sequencing used immunoSEQ multiplex PCR; TCRdb keeps in-frame clones, though not all of them. For V, J and clone size, that table is used; D and trimming come from the DNA. Of 60,000 to 90,000 clones in the sample, more than 80% were seen once. The chain combines TRBV4-2 with TRBJ1-5; unclear D gene. The sample was peripheral blood. This TCR derives from an elderly woman with acute or convalescent COVID-19. Written as DNA, the CDR3 is TGTGCCAGCAGCCAAGATATGAGAGTAACTAGGCCCCAGCATTTT. Translating it yields CASSQDMRVTRPQHF.